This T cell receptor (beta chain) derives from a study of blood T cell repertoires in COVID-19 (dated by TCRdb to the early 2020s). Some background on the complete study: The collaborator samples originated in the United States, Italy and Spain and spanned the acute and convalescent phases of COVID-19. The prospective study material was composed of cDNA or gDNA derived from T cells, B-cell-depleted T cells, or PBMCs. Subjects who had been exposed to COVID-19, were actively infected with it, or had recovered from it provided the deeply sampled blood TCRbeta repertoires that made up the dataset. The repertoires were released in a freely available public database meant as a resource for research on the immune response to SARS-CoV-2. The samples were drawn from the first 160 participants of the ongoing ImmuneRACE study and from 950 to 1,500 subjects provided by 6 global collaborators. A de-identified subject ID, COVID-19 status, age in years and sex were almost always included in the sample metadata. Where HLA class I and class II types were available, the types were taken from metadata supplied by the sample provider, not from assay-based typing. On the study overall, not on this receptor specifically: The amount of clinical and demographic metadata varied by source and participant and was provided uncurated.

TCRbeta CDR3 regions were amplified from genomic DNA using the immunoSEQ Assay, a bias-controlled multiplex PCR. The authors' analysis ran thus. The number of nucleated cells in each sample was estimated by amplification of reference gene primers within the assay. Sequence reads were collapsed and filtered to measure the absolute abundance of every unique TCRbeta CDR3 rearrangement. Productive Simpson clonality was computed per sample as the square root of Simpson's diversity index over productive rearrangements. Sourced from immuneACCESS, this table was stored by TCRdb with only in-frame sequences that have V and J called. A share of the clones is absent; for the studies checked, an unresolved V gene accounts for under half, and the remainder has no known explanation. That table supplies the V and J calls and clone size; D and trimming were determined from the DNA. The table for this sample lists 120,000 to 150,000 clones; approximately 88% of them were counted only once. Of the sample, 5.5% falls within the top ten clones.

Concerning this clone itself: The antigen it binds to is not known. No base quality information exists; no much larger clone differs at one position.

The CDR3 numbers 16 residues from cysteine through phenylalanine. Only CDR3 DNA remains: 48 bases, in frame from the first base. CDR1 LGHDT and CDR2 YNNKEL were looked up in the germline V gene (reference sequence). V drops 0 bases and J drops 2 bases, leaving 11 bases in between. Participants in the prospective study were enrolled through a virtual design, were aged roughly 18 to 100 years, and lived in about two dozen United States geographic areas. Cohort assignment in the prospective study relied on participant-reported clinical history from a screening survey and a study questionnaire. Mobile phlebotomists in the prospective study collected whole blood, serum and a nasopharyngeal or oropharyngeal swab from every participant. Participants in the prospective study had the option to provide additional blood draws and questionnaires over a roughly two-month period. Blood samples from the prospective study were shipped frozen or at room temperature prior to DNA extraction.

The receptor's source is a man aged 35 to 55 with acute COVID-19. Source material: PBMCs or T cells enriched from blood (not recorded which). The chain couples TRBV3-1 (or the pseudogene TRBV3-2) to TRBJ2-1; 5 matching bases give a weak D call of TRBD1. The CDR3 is CASSQDRAGTYNEQFF. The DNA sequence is TGTGCCAGCAGCCAAGATCGGGCAGGGACCTACAATGAGCAGTTCTTC.